Given below is one TCR beta chain in context. What it binds is not known. Naive CD8 cells, CD45RO-negative and positively selected for CCR7, excluded terminally differentiated effector memory CD45RA+ cells. Clones were read by immunoSEQ multiplex PCR, and TCRdb kept only the in-frame ones, dropping some. The table lists about 700,000 clones, 92% of them singletons. The V segment lost 8 bases and the J segment 1 base; nucleotides outside the gene matches: 4. The germline CDR1 and CDR2 sequences are SGHKS and YYEKEE (reference sequence). The CDR3 consists of 13 residues. These data belong to a study of shared clonotypes between healthy human individuals. Overall study: For every donor, three CD4 naive, three CD4 memory, two CD8 naive and one CD8 memory plates were used. Study results and caveats: In this cohort, only blood was sampled, and tissue repertoires likely differ.

Sequences were obtained from naive CD8+ T cells sorted from blood. The chain couples TRBV5-5 to TRBJ2-3; 7 bases are shared with TRBD1. The TCR originated in a man aged 25-40 years in good health. CDR3 bases: TGTGCCAGTAGACAGGGAGGCACAGATACGCAGTATTTT. Translation gives CASRQGGTDTQYF.